The clone carrying this T cell receptor (beta chain) has just a few counts. The antigen is undetermined. This sample was included in a study of naive and memory T cell subsets. Points from the study as a whole: The RNA method is potentially sensitive to activation and differentiation changes.

Amplification of ligated cDNA took four PCR rounds with SP2 and nested alpha and beta constant primers. Alpha and beta constant region primers primed reverse transcription for blood and skin samples. TCRdb reprocessed the UMI-ligation and nested PCR reads with MiXCR, giving one entry per CDR3 protein. The table lists tens of thousands of distinct CDR3 sequences, approximately 11% of them singletons. Germline lookup yields CDR1 DFQATT and CDR2 SNEGSKA (reference sequence). V dropped 6 bases and J dropped 9; count of bases not matched to a gene: 8. This CDR3 spans 14 amino acids. Treatment given: skin biopsy from PPD injection site in Mantoux-positive individual. The library had UMIs added by 3' ligation of an oligonucleotide to TCR cDNA.

The source is an adult in good health. The chain uses TRBV20-1 and TRBJ2-1; 13 nucleotides line up with TRBD2. Sequenced material: skin, taken from a tuberculin skin test site. This chain's CDR3 is CSAGGTSGMGEQFF. The CDR3 nucleotides are TGCAGTGCCGGAGGGACTAGCGGGATGGGTGAGCAGTTCTTC.